This TCR beta chain was found in a study of PD-1 blockade in classical Hodgkin lymphoma. With regard to this clone: Its antigen is not identified. Distinct nucleotide sequences in the sample also encode this CDR3.

The patients all showed relapse after autologous stem cell transplantation, while their brentuximab vedotin exposure varied. Study-wide results and caveats: Exclusion was applied to patients who started nivolumab under 1 year after ASCT. CD4+ TCR diversity rose significantly by C4D1, and CD8+ TCR diversity did not. Newly diagnosed patients and complete responders had comparable diversity at baseline. Although disease activity or prior therapy may be involved, causes of the repertoire differences remain undefined.

Germline V gene data show CDR1 as MNHEY and CDR2 as SVGAGI. This CDR3 spans 14 amino acids. Trimming left V 3 bases short and J 5 bases short, with 10 bases between. The method was immunoSEQ multiplex PCR; TCRdb's version includes in-frame clones alone and lacks a portion of them. The data hold about 21,000 clones, with around 65% observed a single time. Specimen: peripheral blood mononuclear cells (PBMCs), collected at baseline. The chain joins TRBV6-5 to TRBJ2-2, with a weak D call TRBD1 (5 bases). The clonotype originates from a human donor with classical Hodgkin lymphoma. The CDR3 loop reads CASSYDSGTGELFF. CDR3 nucleotides: TGTGCCAGCAGTTATGACTCAGGGACCGGGGAGCTGTTTTTT.